These 12 T cell receptor beta chains were all obtained from the same sample, sequenced in a study of OX40 agonist ivuxolimab in advanced cancers. The repertoire was sequenced with immunoSEQ multiplex PCR; TCRdb's copy has only in-frame clones and lacks some. Of 70,000 to 90,000 clones detected, 75% to 95% appear once; the ten largest clones hold almost 8.5%. The sequences come from CD4+ or CD8+ T cells sorted from blood, collected in a trial of the OX40 agonist ivuxolimab. Every receptor here comes from an adult with an advanced solid tumor such as melanoma, head and neck, liver or kidney cancer.

This chain joins TRBV7-9 and TRBJ2-1; unclear D gene. Germline V gene data show CDR1 as SEHNR and CDR2 as FQNEAQ (reference sequence). V lost 1 base to trimming and J lost 15 bases, with 10 bases between them. The CDR3 is 11 residues long. DNA for the CDR3: TGTGCCAGCAGCTTAGGGGATTACGGGTTCTTC. Translation: CASSLGDYGFF.

The chain joins TRBV6-1 to TRBJ1-2; 8 bases are shared with TRBD1. V was clipped by 2 bases and J by 7 bases; unmatched bases: 9. Germline CDR1 and CDR2: MNHNS and SASEGT. The CDR3 is 15 residues long. In DNA, the CDR3 is TGTGCCAGCAGTGAATGGGCAGGGGGCGTTGGTGGCTACACCTTC. This encodes CASSEWAGGVGGYTF.

The chain links TRBV4-1 to TRBJ2-2; D tentatively reads TRBD1 or TRBD2 (6 bases each). Trimming removed 2 bases from V and 6 bases from J, with 7 bases in between. The CDR3 loop spans 13 amino acids. Germline V gene sequence: CDR1 MGHRA, CDR2 YSYEKL. CDR3 DNA sequence: TGCGCCAGCAGCCAAAGGGGGGCCGGGGAGCTGTTTTTT. Protein product: CASSQRGAGELFF.

The genes are TRBV25-1 and TRBJ2-3; possibly TRBD1 or TRBD2 for D (5 bases each). There are 14 residues in the CDR3. Germline CDR1 is MGHDK and CDR2 is SYGVNS. V was clipped by 0 bases and J by 9 bases, with 13 bases between them. CDR3 region: CASSEYEQEETQYF. In DNA form, the CDR3 reads TGTGCCAGCAGTGAATATGAACAGGAGGAGACGCAGTATTTT.

V gene TRBV27 combines with J gene TRBJ1-1; D not resolved. This CDR3 contains 13 residues. Trimming removed 4 bases at V and 0 bases at J, with 6 bases between. Looked up from germline, CDR1 is MNHEY and CDR2 is SMNVEV (reference sequence). Here the CDR3 reads CASSSGMNTEAFF. The DNA for the CDR3 is TGTGCCAGCAGTTCAGGAATGAACACTGAAGCTTTCTTT.

This rearrangement joins TRBV19 to TRBJ1-3, with 9 bases aligning to TRBD1. The CDR3 runs 15 residues. CDR1 is LNHDA, CDR2 SQIVND, per germline (reference sequence). V was pared by 6 bases and J by 3 bases, with 6 bases of the junction left unmatched. The CDR3 spells CASRQGALGGNTIYF. The CDR3 DNA reads TGTGCCAGTAGACAGGGGGCGCTGGGTGGAAACACCATATATTTT.

V usage is TRBV28 and J usage is TRBJ2-2, with no clear D. Germline CDR1 and CDR2: MDHEN and SYDVKM. The CDR3 has 15 residues. V lost 2 bases and J lost 3, with 10 bases in between. The CDR3 sequence: CASSLRLTHTGELFF. CDR3 bases: TGTGCCAGCAGTTTAAGACTTACTCACACCGGGGAGCTGTTTTTT.

V and J are TRBV19 and TRBJ2-1, with D maybe TRBD2 (5 bases). V lost 3 bases to trimming and J lost 5 bases, with 11 bases between them. CDR1 is LNHDA, CDR2 SQIVND, per germline (reference sequence). The CDR3 contains 14 residues. The CDR3 loop reads CASSIAGVHNEQFF. For the CDR3, the DNA is TGTGCCAGTAGTATCGCCGGGGTCCACAATGAGCAGTTCTTC.

This rearrangement joins TRBV6-5 to TRBJ2-5, with unresolved D. The germline V and J ends were trimmed by 5 bases and 1 base, with 11 bases remaining between them. There are 14 residues in the CDR3. Germline V gene data show CDR1 as MNHEY and CDR2 as SVGAGI. The CDR3 reads CASSHVSTQETQYF. In DNA form, the CDR3 reads TGTGCCAGCAGTCACGTATCAACCCAAGAGACCCAGTACTTC.

CDR3 loop: CASSPDTKLNYGYTF. The DNA of the CDR3 is TGTGCCAGCAGTCCTGACACCAAACTTAACTATGGCTACACCTTC. The chain combines TRBV6-6 with TRBJ1-2; D unclear. This CDR3 spans 15 amino acids. Trimming took off 5 bases at V and 1 base at J, with 14 bases between the two ends. Germline V gene data show CDR1 as MNHNY and CDR2 as SVGAGI (reference sequence).

The V call is TRBV25-1, the J call TRBJ1-1; D is undetermined. This CDR3 region has 13 residues. CDR1 is MGHDK, CDR2 SYGVNS, per germline. V shed 3 bases and J shed 4 bases, with 9 bases lying between them. As DNA, the CDR3 is TGTGCCAGCAGTGATAGGTTTGGCACTGAAGCTTTCTTT. This codes for CASSDRFGTEAFF.

The chain is built from TRBV9 and TRBJ2-2; TRBD2 agrees at 9 bases. The CDR3 contains 16 residues. Looked up from germline, CDR1 is SGDLS and CDR2 is YYNGEE. Losses at the gene ends were 3 bases for V and 3 bases for J; bases not matched to a gene: 6. The chain's CDR3 is CASSGSGGRYTGELFF. CDR3 coding DNA: TGTGCCAGCAGCGGGAGCGGGGGGCGCTACACCGGGGAGCTGTTTTTT.